The next 21 T cell receptor beta chains were all read from a single sample in a study of human T cells and chemical hapten exposure. Stated time point: patch test 3, about 24 weeks after DPC sensitization. Treatment described: therapeutic diphenylcyclopropenone sensitization with weekly scalp DPC. MiXCR was run by TCRdb on the RACE reads, yielding one entry per CDR3 protein. The sample has tens of thousands of distinct CDR3 sequences; 11% are singletons. The source material was whole blood, sampled in connection with sensitization to the hapten diphenylcyclopropenone (DPC). These TCRs come from a woman between 50 and 59 years old with alopecia areata. Some clones in this sample may be carry-over from other donors' samples.

This clonotype has a count of ten or more. Here the CDR3 reads CASSQFLDTQYF. Here the CDR3 DNA reads TGTGCCAGCAGTCAATTCCTTGATACGCAGTATTTT. The genes are TRBV7-2 and TRBJ2-3; the D is unclear. The germline gives CDR1 SGHTA, CDR2 FQGNSA. The CDR3 runs 12 residues. Trimming took off 6 bases at V and 6 bases at J, with 10 bases between the two ends. The variable domain in full, completed from reference TRBV7-2 and TRBJ2-3, reads GAGVSQSPSNKVTEKGKDVELRCDPISGHTALYWYRQSLGQGLEFLIYFQGNSAPDKSGLPSDRFSAERTGGSVSTLTIQRTQQEDSAVYLCASSQFLDTQYFGPGTRLTVL.

This clonotype was seen repeatedly, ten times or more. The chain has TRBV7-2 and TRBJ2-1; the D gene is possibly TRBD2 (6 bases). The V gene's germline CDR1 is SGHTA and CDR2 FQGNSA. Trimming pared 4 bases from V and 0 bases from J, leaving 28 bases between. CDR3 size: 21 residues. The CDR3 spells CASSSPSRRRAPGSSYNEQFF. The CDR3 region has the DNA TGTGCCAGCAGCTCCCCAAGTCGGAGGAGGGCCCCTGGTAGCTCCTACAATGAGCAGTTCTTC.

This sequence joins TRBV5-1 and TRBJ1-4; D call uncertain. The length of the CDR3 is 13 residues. Trimming left V 4 bases short and J 0 bases short, with 4 bases between. Germline V gene sequence: CDR1 SGHRS, CDR2 YFSETQ. The CDR3: CASSITTNEKLFF. As DNA, the CDR3 is TGCGCCAGCAGCATAACAACTAATGAAAAACTGTTTTTT.

This clonotype was counted at least ten times. V gene TRBV5-1 combines with J gene TRBJ1-4; D not certain. CDR1 is SGHRS and CDR2 is YFSETQ in the germline V gene. The V gene lost 3 bases and the J gene lost 5 bases, with 11 bases spanning the gap. This CDR3 comprises 14 residues. The CDR3 DNA reads as TGCGCCAGCAGCTCCGGACCAGACAATGAAAAACTGTTTTTT. Protein: CASSSGPDNEKLFF.

This clonotype occurred a few times. This sequence joins TRBV12-3 or TRBV12-4 and TRBJ1-5, with D unresolved. There are 14 residues in the CDR3. V was shortened by 1 base and J by 1 base, with 5 bases between the two germline ends. The CDR3 region has the DNA TGTGCCAGCAGTTTAGGTATCAGCAATCAGCCCCAGCATTTT. Residues: CASSLGISNQPQHF.

This clonotype showed up just a few times. The chain employs TRBV4-2 and TRBJ2-7; 9 bases align to TRBD1. Germline CDR1 LGHNA, CDR2 YNFKEQ. V gave up 5 bases and J gave up 9 bases; unmatched junction bases: 11. The CDR3 spans 14 residues. CDR3 protein: CASSAWRDRESQYF. The CDR3 DNA follows: TGTGCCAGCAGCGCCTGGCGGGACAGGGAGTCGCAGTACTTC.

This clonotype was found a few times. The chain carries TRBV18 and TRBJ2-3; unclear D gene. The germline V and J ends were trimmed by 4 bases and 6 bases, with 8 bases remaining between them. The CDR3 contains 12 residues. Germline V gene sequence: CDR1 KGHSH, CDR2 LQKENI. The CDR3 DNA follows: TGTGCCAGCTCACAAATGGGGGATACGCAGTATTTT. Protein: CASSQMGDTQYF. Full variable domain (missing parts from reference TRBV18 and TRBJ2-3): NAGVMQNPRHLVRRRGQEARLRCSPMKGHSHVYWYRQLPEEGLKFMVYLQKENIIDESGMPKERFSAEFPKEGPSILRIQQVVRGDSAAYFCASSQMGDTQYFGPGTRLTVL.

This clonotype was seen at least ten times. The rearrangement joins TRBV5-4 to TRBJ2-2; D is uncertain. V was shortened by 0 bases and J by 7 bases, with 13 bases between the two germline ends. The CDR3 runs to 15 residues. Looked up from germline, CDR1 is SGHNT and CDR2 is YYREEE (reference sequence). Written as DNA, the CDR3 is TGTGCCAGCAGCTTGGCCAGGACCAACGGCGGGGAGCTGTTTTTT. Amino acid sequence: CASSLARTNGGELFF.

This clonotype turned up a few times. The chain links TRBV11-2 to TRBJ1-1; D unclear. Germline CDR1 reads SGHAT; CDR2 reads FQNNGV. V lost 3 bases to trimming and J lost 4 bases, with 9 bases between them. CDR3 size: 13 residues. The CDR3 is CASSFPASTEAFF. The CDR3, as DNA: TGTGCCAGCAGCTTTCCAGCTAGCACTGAAGCTTTCTTT.

This clonotype was detected a few times. The chain joins TRBV4-1 to TRBJ2-1; D not resolved. Germline V gene lookup returns CDR1 MGHRA and CDR2 YSYEKL. Trimming shortened V by 5 bases and J by 8 bases, and 19 bases separated the two germline ends. This CDR3 region has 15 residues. CDR3 residues: CASSSARLGWDEQFF. In DNA form, the CDR3 reads TGCGCCAGCAGCTCCGCCCGGTTAGGCTGGGATGAGCAGTTCTTC.

This clonotype was picked up a small number of times. The gene calls are TRBV7-2 and TRBJ1-4, with a weak D call TRBD1 (5 bases). This CDR3 is 14 amino acids long. Germline CDR1 reads SGHTA; CDR2 reads FQGNSA. V was cut by 3 bases and J by 4 bases, with 9 bases left in between. In nucleotides, the CDR3 is TGTGCCAGCAGCTTGATGGGGGTTAATGAAAAACTGTTTTTT. It codes for CASSLMGVNEKLFF.

V gene TRBV27 combines with J gene TRBJ1-1; D is undetermined. The germline V and J ends were trimmed by 0 bases and 5 bases, with 10 bases remaining between them. The CDR3 covers 14 residues. The germline CDR1 and CDR2 sequences are MNHEY and SMNVEV (reference sequence). CDR3 loop: CASSLSNRGTEAFF. The CDR3 nucleotides read TGTGCCAGCAGTTTATCGAATCGGGGAACTGAAGCTTTCTTT.

The rearrangement links TRBV5-1 to TRBJ1-4; weak D call: TRBD1 (5 bases). The CDR3 covers 14 residues. Germline V gene data show CDR1 as SGHRS and CDR2 as YFSETQ. V was trimmed by 4 bases and J by 6 bases, leaving 13 bases between them. The CDR3 loop reads CASSLDSGYEKLFF. CDR3 bases: TGCGCCAGCAGCCTAGACAGTGGTTATGAAAAACTGTTTTTT.

In this sample, this clonotype turned up many times. The chain employs TRBV5-1 and TRBJ2-5; TRBD2 aligns across 7 bases. V was pared by 4 bases and J by 2 bases, with 8 bases of the junction left unmatched. Per germline, CDR1 SGHRS and CDR2 YFSETQ. The CDR3 has 15 residues. The CDR3 loop is CASSPGEAGQETQYF. The CDR3 DNA sequence: TGCGCCAGCAGCCCTGGAGAAGCGGGGCAAGAGACCCAGTACTTC. Based on the CDR3 plus reference TRBV5-1 and TRBJ2-5, the full variable domain is KAGVTQTPRYLIKTRGQQVTLSCSPISGHRSVSWYQQTPGQGLQFLFEYFSETQRNKGNFPGRFSGRQFSNSRSEMNVSTLELGDSALYLCASSPGEAGQETQYFGPGTRLLVL.

The rearrangement uses TRBV7-6 and TRBJ1-6; tentative D call: TRBD1 (5 bases). Germline CDR1 and CDR2: SGHVS and FNYEAQ. The CDR3 totals 14 residues. The V end lost 3 bases, the J end lost 9 bases, and 12 bases lay between the germline ends. The CDR3 nucleotides are TGTGCCAGCAGCTTGGGGGGTGGCACTTCACCCCTCCACTTT. It translates to CASSLGGGTSPLHF.

Only a few counts were recorded for this clonotype. The V call is TRBV7-9, the J call TRBJ2-7; TRBD1 is a possible D gene (5 bases). Trimming pared 4 bases from V and 2 bases from J, leaving 6 bases between. CDR3 length equals 12 residues. Germline CDR1 reads SEHNR; CDR2 reads FQNEAQ (reference sequence). The DNA for the CDR3 is TGTGCCAGCAGCTGGGGCGCCTACGAGCAGTACTTC. Translating it yields CASSWGAYEQYF.

V gene TRBV5-1 combines with J gene TRBJ1-1; D possibly corresponds to TRBD1 (5 bases). Germline V CDR1 and CDR2: SGHRS, YFSETQ. V was cut by 0 bases and J by 1 base, with 13 bases left in between. The CDR3 extends over 16 amino acids. The CDR3 DNA follows: TGCGCCAGCAGCTTGGCCGGGGGACCTCGGAACACTGAAGCTTTCTTT. Protein: CASSLAGGPRNTEAFF.

This clonotype turned up a few times. The chain carries TRBV29-1 and TRBJ2-7, with a possible D match to TRBD1 (5 bases). This CDR3 has 15 amino acids. Trimming removed 0 bases from V and 1 base from J, with 13 bases in between. The V gene's germline CDR1 is SQVTM and CDR2 ANQGSEA. CDR3 coding DNA: TGCAGCGTTGAAGATCAGGACACAGAGTCCTACGAGCAGTACTTC. Its translation: CSVEDQDTESYEQYF.

This clonotype was seen only a few times. The chain recombines TRBV12-3 or TRBV12-4 with TRBJ2-3; 8 nucleotides agree with TRBD1. This CDR3 has 14 amino acids. The V gene end was trimmed by 6 bases and the J gene end by 0 bases; junction bases not matched to a gene: 2. The CDR3 DNA reads TGTGCCAGCAGCTGGGACAGGAGCACAGATACGCAGTATTTT. Amino acid sequence: CASSWDRSTDTQYF.

The gene calls are TRBV4-2 and TRBJ1-5; no firm D call. CDR3 size: 13 residues. Between the trimmed V and J ends, which lost 5 bases and 3 bases, there was a span of 8 bases. CDR1 and CDR2 (germline): LGHNA, YNFKEQ. In nucleotides, the CDR3 is TGTGCCAGCAGCGACCGCGCCAATCAGCCCCAGCATTTT. Amino acids: CASSDRANQPQHF.

In this sample, this clonotype turned up many times. The V gene is TRBV3-1, the J gene TRBJ1-6; 11 positions match TRBD1. Germline-derived CDR1 and CDR2 are LGHDT and YNNKEL (reference sequence). Trimming removed 2 bases from V and 7 bases from J; junction bases left unmatched: 7. The CDR3 sequence is 17 residues long. CDR3 sequence (DNA): TGTGCCAGCAGCCAAAGGACAGGGGGCACGTGGAATTCACCCCTCCACTTT. Its protein product is CASSQRTGGTWNSPLHF.